These 28 T cell receptor beta chains were all obtained from the same sample, sequenced in a study of T cell repertoires in cytomegalovirus infection. TCRdb re-derived calls from the reads in MiXCR, one entry per CDR3 protein. The table has about 310,000 distinct CDR3 sequences, about 9.1% seen once. The sample consisted of PBMCs. Receptors originate from a human donor in good health (CMV status not recorded). Some clones in this sample may be carry-over from other donors' samples.

This clonotype appeared many times. The chain employs TRBV29-1 and TRBJ2-3, with unresolved D. Looked up from germline, CDR1 is SQVTM and CDR2 is ANQGSEA. The CDR3 totals 13 residues. V was pared by 5 bases and J by 5 bases, with 14 bases between. In nucleotides, the CDR3 is TGCAGCGTTTCCCCTACCCCGGGAGATACGCAGTATTTT. This gives the protein CSVSPTPGDTQYF.

This chain uses TRBV3-1 with TRBJ2-4; TRBD1 or TRBD2 may be the D gene (6 bases each). The V end was cut by 3 bases, the J end by 0 bases, with 21 bases between. This CDR3 comprises 19 residues. CDR1 and CDR2 from the germline V gene are LGHDT and YNNKEL (reference sequence). The CDR3 here is CASSQDKLGGFLAKNIQYF. The CDR3 DNA reads TGTGCCAGCAGCCAGGATAAGTTGGGGGGCTTCCTAGCCAAAAACATTCAGTACTTC.

Only a few counts were recorded for this clonotype. The V call is TRBV29-1, the J call TRBJ2-5; D unresolved. Germline V gene sequence: CDR1 SQVTM, CDR2 ANQGSEA. CDR3 size: 14 residues. Trimming stripped 4 bases from V and 5 bases from J, with 17 bases between. DNA for the CDR3: TGCAGCGTTGCCCCTGCCGTTCGGGTGGAGACCCAGTACTTC. Translated: CSVAPAVRVETQYF.

This clonotype appeared a few times. This rearrangement joins TRBV29-1 to TRBJ1-1, with D unclear. Trimming left V 7 bases short and J 7 bases short, with 25 bases between. The germline CDR1 and CDR2 sequences are SQVTM and ANQGSEA. The CDR3 contains 15 residues. CDR3 in DNA: TGCAGCGGCAGCACCCCCACGTACGAGAGCATTGAAGCTTTCTTT. It codes for CSGSTPTYESIEAFF.

This clonotype was recorded a few times. The germline gene is not matched at one end of the junction; a read error may be the cause. This chain links TRBV4-1 with TRBJ2-3; tentative D call: TRBD2 (6 bases). The CDR3 runs to 13 residues. The germline V gene encodes CDR1 MGHRA and CDR2 YSYEKL. CDR3 in DNA: TGTGTCAGCAACGGAGGGGGCACAGATACGCAGTATTTT. This encodes CVSNGGGTDTQYF.

This clonotype was counted many times. The rearrangement joins TRBV7-2 to TRBJ2-7, with 7 positions matching TRBD1. The CDR3 sequence is 15 residues long. CDR1 and CDR2 (germline): SGHTA, FQGNSA. V dropped 6 bases and J dropped 2; count of bases not matched to a gene: 10. The DNA for the CDR3 is TGTGCCAGCAGGAGGGGGAGACAGGGCCCCTACGAGCAGTACTTC. It encodes CASRRGRQGPYEQYF. The full variable domain, with the rest looked up from reference TRBV7-2 and TRBJ2-7, is GAGVSQSPSNKVTEKGKDVELRCDPISGHTALYWYRQSLGQGLEFLIYFQGNSAPDKSGLPSDRFSAERTGGSVSTLTIQRTQQEDSAVYLCASRRGRQGPYEQYFGPGTRLTVT.

This clonotype appeared many times. The V call is TRBV7-9, the J call TRBJ2-2; D remains ambiguous. V was shortened by 6 bases and J by 7 bases, with 3 bases between the two germline ends. Germline CDR1 SEHNR, CDR2 FQNEAQ (reference sequence). The CDR3 loop spans 10 amino acids. CDR3 amino acids: CASSGGELFF. The CDR3 DNA is TGTGCCAGCAGTGGCGGGGAGCTGTTTTTT.

This clonotype was detected ten times or more. The rearrangement uses TRBV7-2 and TRBJ1-1; weak D call: TRBD1 (5 bases). The V gene's germline CDR1 is SGHTA and CDR2 FQGNSA. The CDR3 consists of 14 residues. The V and J ends lost 1 base and 4 bases respectively, with 10 bases between them. For the CDR3, the DNA is TGTGCCAGCAGCTTAGTTGGAGGGACCACTGAAGCTTTCTTT. Translation gives CASSLVGGTTEAFF.

Ten or more counts support this clonotype. The chain has TRBV2 and TRBJ1-1; D gene unclear. The CDR3 has 13 amino acids. Trimming removed 6 bases at V and 1 base at J, with 9 bases between. Looked up from germline, CDR1 is SNHLY and CDR2 is FYNNEI. The CDR3 DNA reads TGTGCCAGCAGATGGGGAAAGAACACTGAAGCTTTCTTT. It codes for CASRWGKNTEAFF.

The chain employs TRBV28 and TRBJ2-4; perhaps TRBD2 as D (5 bases). The length of the CDR3 is 17 residues. CDR1 MDHEN and CDR2 SYDVKM come from the germline V gene. V lost 7 bases to trimming and J lost 2 bases, with 21 bases between them. The chain's CDR3 is CASTLGVDYLTKNIQYF. As DNA, the CDR3 is TGTGCCAGCACCCTTGGGGTTGACTACCTGACCAAAAACATTCAGTACTTC.

Many counts were recorded for this clonotype. The chain uses TRBV4-3 and TRBJ2-7, with D perhaps being TRBD1 or TRBD2 (6 bases each). Germline V gene data show CDR1 as LGHNA and CDR2 as YSLEER. V was trimmed by 1 base and J by 6 bases, leaving 19 bases between them. The CDR3 consists of 16 residues. Here the CDR3 DNA reads TGCGCCAGCAGCCAAGGAGCCGGGGGCGGATTAGGCGAGCAGTACGTC. As protein: CASSQGAGGGLGEQYV.

Ten or more counts support this clonotype. The CDR3 DNA reads as TGTGCCAGCAGACTCCCGGGACAGGGTACCGGTGGCTACACCTTC. It translates to CASRLPGQGTGGYTF. This chain joins TRBV28 and TRBJ1-2, with TRBD1 matching 9 bases. Trimming at V came to 6 bases and at J to 7 bases, leaving 12 bases not matched to a gene. The CDR3 has 15 residues. The V gene's germline CDR1 is MDHEN and CDR2 SYDVKM.

This clonotype has a count of ten or more. This sequence joins TRBV6-6 and TRBJ2-5; TRBD2 aligns across 12 bases. CDR3 length: 16 residues. Germline CDR1 reads MNHNY; CDR2 reads SVGAGI (reference sequence). Losses at the gene ends were 4 bases for V and 1 base for J; bases not matched to a gene: 4. The CDR3 region has the DNA TGTGCCAGCAGTTTCTGGACTAGCGGGGCCCAAGAGACCCAGTACTTC. Amino acids: CASSFWTSGAQETQYF.

This clonotype has a count of ten or more. The chain is built from TRBV2 and TRBJ1-6; D might be TRBD1 (5 bases). The CDR3 is 13 amino acids. The germline gives CDR1 SNHLY, CDR2 FYNNEI. V shed 7 bases and J shed 7 bases, with 11 bases lying between them. The CDR3 coding sequence is TGTGCCAGCACTGGACAAGTCAATTCACCCCTCCACTTT. It yields the protein CASTGQVNSPLHF.

This clonotype was observed a few times. In DNA form, the CDR3 reads TGTGCCAGCAGCTCCGGACGGTTGTACGAGCAGTACGTC. Translation: CASSSGRLYEQYV. The V call is TRBV7-2, the J call TRBJ2-7; D ambiguous. V was shortened by 4 bases and J by 4 bases, with 11 bases between the two germline ends. The germline V gene encodes CDR1 SGHTA and CDR2 FQGNSA. The CDR3 length is 13 residues.

This clonotype was counted at least ten times. The V call is TRBV29-1, the J call TRBJ1-1; perhaps TRBD1 as D (5 bases). Trimming took 3 bases from V and 8 from J, leaving 22 bases between them. This CDR3 region has 15 residues. The germline CDR1 and CDR2 sequences are SQVTM and ANQGSEA. In nucleotides, the CDR3 is TGCAGCGTTGACTCGAGACAGCTATGGGGAGGAGAAGCTTTCTTT. Protein: CSVDSRQLWGGEAFF. Combining the CDR3 with reference TRBV29-1 and TRBJ1-1 gives the whole variable domain SAVISQKPSRDICQRGTSLTIQCQVDSQVTMMFWYRQQPGQSLTLIATANQGSEATYESGFVIDKFPISRPNLTFSTLTVSNMSPEDSSIYLCSVDSRQLWGGEAFFGQGTRLTVV.

This clonotype has at least ten counts. This chain connects TRBV12-5 to TRBJ1-2, with TRBD1 identical over 7 bases. From germline, CDR1 is LGHNT and CDR2 FRNRAP. The CDR3 contains 14 residues. The J segment lost 3 bases and the V segment lost 3 bases, leaving 4 bases of the junction unmatched. The CDR3 DNA is TGTGCTAGTGGTTTCCAGGGGACAGACTATGGCTACACCTTC. It yields the protein CASGFQGTDYGYTF.

Ten or more counts support this clonotype. The chain uses TRBV6-2 or TRBV6-3 and TRBJ1-6; D is ambiguous. CDR1 and CDR2 (germline): MNHEY, SVGEGT. With 1 base removed from V and 7 bases from J, the gap between germline ends came to 11 bases. The CDR3 contains 15 residues. The CDR3 DNA follows: TGTGCCAGCAGTTACTTCGGAAGAGGGAATTCACCCCTCCACTTT. Protein product: CASSYFGRGNSPLHF.

This clonotype was observed at least ten times. J is TRBJ2-1 and V is TRBV27; D gene uncertain. The V gene lost 2 bases and the J gene lost 1 base, with 6 bases spanning the gap. The CDR3 sequence is 14 residues long. Germline CDR1 is MNHEY and CDR2 is SMNVEV (reference sequence). CDR3 in amino acids: CASSLATSYNEQFF. CDR3 DNA sequence: TGTGCCAGCAGTTTAGCAACGTCCTACAATGAGCAGTTCTTC.

The chain recombines TRBV6-1 with TRBJ2-1; TRBD1 or TRBD2 may be the D gene (5 bases each). V lost 0 bases and J 5 bases, leaving 14 bases between the germline ends. The CDR3 runs 16 residues. Germline CDR1 MNHNS, CDR2 SASEGT. This chain's CDR3 is CASSEAAGTTNNEQFF. CDR3 nucleotide sequence: TGTGCCAGCAGTGAAGCGGCAGGGACCACTAACAATGAGCAGTTCTTC.

Many counts were recorded for this clonotype. The CDR3 bases are TGTGCCAGCACCCGGACAGGGGGAAACACTGAAGCTTTCTTT. This sequence encodes CASTRTGGNTEAFF. This chain links TRBV7-2 with TRBJ1-1, with 10 bases aligning to TRBD1. V lost 7 bases, J lost 2 bases, and 4 bases stayed unmatched. This CDR3 region has 14 residues. Germline CDR1 is SGHTA and CDR2 is FQGNSA.

The CDR3 protein is CSVETGRGTVLETQYF. Here the CDR3 DNA reads TGCAGCGTTGAAACGGGGCGGGGGACAGTCCTTGAGACCCAGTACTTC. The chain recombines TRBV29-1 with TRBJ2-5; the D gene could be TRBD1 or TRBD2 (7 bases each). The ends were cut back, 2 bases at V and 5 bases at J, with 21 bases in the middle. Germline V gene sequence: CDR1 SQVTM, CDR2 ANQGSEA. CDR3 length equals 16 residues.

This clonotype was counted ten times or more. The CDR3 here is CASSLIAAGKNIQYF. The CDR3 coding sequence is TGTGCCAGCAGCTTAATCGCCGCAGGAAAAAACATTCAGTACTTC. This sequence joins TRBV7-9 and TRBJ2-4; no clear D gene. The V and J ends lost 2 bases and 4 bases respectively, with 12 bases between them. This CDR3 spans 15 amino acids. CDR1 is SEHNR and CDR2 is FQNEAQ in the germline V gene (reference sequence). The variable domain in full, completed from reference TRBV7-9 and TRBJ2-4, reads DTGVSQNPRHKITKRGQNVTFRCDPISEHNRLYWYRQTLGQGPEFLTYFQNEAQLEKSRLLSDRFSAERPKGSFSTLEIQRTEQGDSAMYLCASSLIAAGKNIQYFGAGTRLSVL.

V gene TRBV3-1 combines with J gene TRBJ1-2, with TRBD1 identical over 8 bases. This CDR3 is built from 14 residues. The V segment lost 1 base and the J segment 5 bases; nucleotides outside the gene matches: 3. CDR1 and CDR2 from the germline V gene are LGHDT and YNNKEL (reference sequence). This CDR3 reads CASSQVDRDYGYTF. The CDR3, as DNA: TGTGCCAGCAGCCAAGTGGACAGGGATTATGGCTACACCTTC.

This clonotype has a count of ten or more. V usage is TRBV5-5 and J usage is TRBJ2-3; perhaps TRBD2 as D (6 bases). This CDR3 is 17 amino acids long. With 1 base removed from V and 7 bases from J, the gap between germline ends came to 22 bases. Germline values: CDR1 SGHKS, CDR2 YYEKEE (reference sequence). The CDR3 region is CASSLNEDPRRGNTQYF. The DNA for the CDR3 is TGTGCCAGCAGCTTGAATGAGGACCCCAGGAGGGGAAATACGCAGTATTTT.

There are many counts of this clonotype. CDR3 DNA: TGTGCCAGCAGCTTAGGCGGGGGGTACACAGATACGCAGTATTTT. This sequence encodes CASSLGGGYTDTQYF. The V and J genes are TRBV7-8 and TRBJ2-3; 8 bases map to TRBD2. Germline V gene lookup returns CDR1 SGHVS and CDR2 FQNEAQ. The ends lost 1 base at V and 2 bases at J; junction bases unmatched: 2. This CDR3 spans 15 amino acids.

The rearrangement uses TRBV10-3 and TRBJ1-5, with 10 positions matching TRBD1. With V trimmed by 7 bases and J by 5 bases, 5 bases remained unmatched. The length of the CDR3 is 14 residues. CDR1 and CDR2 from the germline V gene are ENHRY and SYGVKD. This CDR3 is CAINDRGQDQPQHF. The CDR3 bases are TGTGCCATCAACGACAGGGGGCAGGATCAGCCCCAGCATTTT.

This clonotype was found many times. The chain recombines TRBV28 with TRBJ1-1; D is ambiguous. The CDR3 extends over 14 amino acids. V was shortened by 0 bases and J by 1 base, with 6 bases between the two germline ends. Germline lookup yields CDR1 MDHEN and CDR2 SYDVKM. CDR3 residues: CASSLWERNTEAFF. The CDR3 DNA sequence: TGTGCCAGCAGTTTATGGGAGCGGAACACTGAAGCTTTCTTT.